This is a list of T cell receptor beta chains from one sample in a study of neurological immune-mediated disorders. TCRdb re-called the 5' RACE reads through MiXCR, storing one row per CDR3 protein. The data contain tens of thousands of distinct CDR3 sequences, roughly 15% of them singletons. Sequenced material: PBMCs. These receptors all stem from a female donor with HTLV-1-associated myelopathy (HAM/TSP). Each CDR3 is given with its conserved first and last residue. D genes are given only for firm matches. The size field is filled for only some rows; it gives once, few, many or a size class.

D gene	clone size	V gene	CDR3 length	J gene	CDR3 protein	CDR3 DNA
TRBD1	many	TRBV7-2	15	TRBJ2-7	CASSPQGGVTYEQYF	TGTGCCAGCAGCCCACAGGGGGGCGTTACCTACGAGCAGTACTTC
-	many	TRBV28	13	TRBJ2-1	CASSLGAVPPQFF	TGTGCCAGCAGTTTAGGCGCTGTTCCTCCCCAGTTCTTC
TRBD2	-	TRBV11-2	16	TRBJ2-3	CASSLLGGGGPDTQYF	TGTGCCAGCAGCTTACTCGGCGGGGGGGGACCAGATACGCAGTATTTT
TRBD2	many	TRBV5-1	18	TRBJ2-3	CASTLGGTSGGFPDTQYF	TGCGCCAGCACCCTTGGAGGGACTAGCGGGGGATTTCCAGATACGCAGTATTTT
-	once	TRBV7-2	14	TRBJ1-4	CASSLAARYEKLFF	TGTGCCAGCAGCTTAGCCGCAAGATATGAAAAACTGTTTTTT
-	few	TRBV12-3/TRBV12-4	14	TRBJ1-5	CASSFRGAGQPQHF	TGTGCCAGCAGTTTTCGGGGGGCCGGTCAGCCCCAGCATTTT
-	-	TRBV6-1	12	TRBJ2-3	CASAQNTDTQYF	TGTGCCAGCGCACAGAACACAGATACGCAGTATTTT
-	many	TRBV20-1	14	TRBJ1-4	CSAIPGPSLKKLFF	TGCAGTGCTATTCCGGGCCCCTCCTTAAAAAAACTGTTTTTT
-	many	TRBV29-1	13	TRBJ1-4	CSVGGAASEKLFF	TGCAGCGTTGGCGGCGCCGCTAGTGAAAAACTGTTTTTT
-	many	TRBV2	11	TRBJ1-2	CAAGKNYGYTF	TGTGCCGCCGGGAAAAACTATGGCTACACCTTC